This T cell receptor beta chain was found in a study of blood T cell repertoires in COVID-19. CDR1 is SGHKS, CDR2 YYEKEE, per germline (reference sequence). CDR3 length: 15 amino acids. Some clones are missing from TCRdb's copy, which holds only in-frame ones; the method was immunoSEQ multiplex PCR. The sample yields around 330,000 clones, approximately 91% seen once. Of note for this clone: One junction end disagrees with the germline gene, perhaps due to a read error.

The TCR was taken from a man aged 55-75 years who had recovered from COVID-19. Sequencing input: PBMCs or T cells enriched from blood (not recorded which). The chain uses TRBV5-5 and TRBJ2-7; tentatively, D is TRBD2 (6 bases). The chain's CDR3 is CASSLGGGTVYEQYF. CDR3 nucleotides: TGTGCCAGCAGTTTGGGAGGAGGAACGGTCTACGAGCAGTACTTC. Filled out from reference TRBV5-5 and TRBJ2-7, the complete variable domain reads DAGVTQSPTHLIKTRGQQVTLRCSPISGHKSVSWYQQVLGQGPQFIFQYYEKEERGRGNFPDRFSARQFPNYSSELNVNALLLGDSALYLCASSLGGGTVYEQYFGPGTRLTVT.